One and the same sample provided the 30 T cell receptor beta chains below, sequenced in a study of cytomegalovirus exposure and HLA in healthy donors. The study ran its PCR with 60 Vbeta and 13 Jbeta primers. Libraries were prepared by immunoSEQ multiplex PCR; TCRdb keeps only in-frame clonotypes and omits some of them. The profile shows 150,000 to 180,000 clones, over 65% of them singletons. Sample: PBMCs. All receptors come from a man aged 25-40 years in good health and CMV-seronegative.

The rearrangement uses TRBV7-2 and TRBJ1-1, with a weak D call TRBD1 (6 bases). Germline values: CDR1 SGHTA, CDR2 FQGNSA. The CDR3 contains 13 residues. With 5 bases removed from V and 0 bases from J, the gap between germline ends came to 7 bases. CDR3 region: CASSEGVNTEAFF. CDR3 nucleotides: TGTGCCAGCAGCGAGGGGGTGAACACTGAAGCTTTCTTT.

The chain employs TRBV6-5 and TRBJ2-1, with TRBD1 as a possible D gene (5 bases). CDR1 is MNHEY and CDR2 is SVGAGI in the germline V gene. Trimming took 5 bases from V and 2 from J, leaving 7 bases between them. This CDR3 has 13 residues. CDR3 sequence reads: CASSATAYNEQFF. CDR3 nucleotide sequence: TGTGCCAGCAGTGCGACAGCCTACAATGAGCAGTTCTTC.

The chain uses TRBV10-3 and TRBJ2-7, with 8 bases matching TRBD1. Germline V CDR1 and CDR2: ENHRY, SYGVKD. The CDR3 contains 15 residues. V lost 2 bases and J lost 3; bases outside the gene matches: 6. The CDR3 spells CAISEETGEVYEQYF. The DNA of the CDR3 is TGTGCCATCAGTGAGGAGACAGGGGAGGTCTACGAGCAGTACTTC.

This chain links TRBV7-3 with TRBJ2-1; TRBD1 aligns across 7 bases. This CDR3 spans 13 amino acids. V lost 4 bases and J lost 8; bases outside the gene matches: 5. From germline, CDR1 is SGHTA and CDR2 FQGTGA. This chain's CDR3 is CASSSTGNDEQFF. DNA of the CDR3: TGTGCCAGCAGCTCGACAGGGAATGATGAGCAGTTCTTC. The full variable domain, with the rest looked up from reference TRBV7-3 and TRBJ2-1, is GAGVSQTPSNKVTEKGKYVELRCDPISGHTALYWYRQSLGQGPEFLIYFQGTGAADDSGLPNDRFFAVRPEGSVSTLKIQRTERGDSAVYLCASSSTGNDEQFFGPGTRLTVL.

V is TRBV7-2 and J is TRBJ1-5; TRBD1 might be the D (5 bases). V lost 2 bases, J lost 7 bases, and 12 bases lay in between. The CDR3 is 14 residues long. Germline assignment: CDR1 SGHTA and CDR2 FQGNSA. CDR3 protein: CASSLQGGGQPQHF. DNA for the CDR3: TGTGCCAGCAGCTTACAGGGAGGAGGGCAGCCCCAGCATTTT.

The sample holds a few counts of this clone. In nucleotides, the CDR3 is TGTGCCAGCAGCCATACAGGCAAGGGGCAGTTCTTC. Translation gives CASSHTGKGQFF. The rearrangement links TRBV14 to TRBJ2-1, with D maybe TRBD1 (5 bases). The CDR3 has 12 amino acids. The germline V and J ends were trimmed by 3 bases and 12 bases, with 12 bases remaining between them. Germline V gene lookup returns CDR1 SGHDN and CDR2 FVKESK. Based on the CDR3 plus reference TRBV14 and TRBJ2-1, the full variable domain is EAGVTQFPSHSVIEKGQTVTLRCDPISGHDNLYWYRRVMGKEIKFLLHFVKESKQDESGMPNNRFLAERTGGTYSTLKVQPAELEDSGVYFCASSHTGKGQFFGPGTRLTVL.

The CDR3 DNA follows: TGTGCCAGCAGCCCCCGACAGGTGGGGGAGACCCAGTACTTC. Translation: CASSPRQVGETQYF. The J gene is TRBJ2-5, the V gene TRBV4-2; possibly TRBD1 for D (6 bases). The CDR3 spans 14 residues. Deletions cut 4 bases from V and 5 bases from J, with 14 bases between. From germline, CDR1 is LGHNA and CDR2 YNFKEQ.

This clone came up once. V is TRBV28 and J is TRBJ2-7, with 9 bases that match TRBD1. From germline, CDR1 is MDHEN and CDR2 SYDVKM. J gave up 2 bases and V 6 bases, and 8 bases lay outside the gene matches. The CDR3 runs 15 residues. The CDR3 DNA sequence: TGTGCCAGCAGCCCCCGGGACAGGGCAACCTACGAGCAGTACTTC. Its translation: CASSPRDRATYEQYF.

The chain employs TRBV9 and TRBJ1-4, with D uncertain. Trimming pared 0 bases from V and 7 bases from J, leaving 7 bases between. The CDR3 is made up of 13 amino acids. Germline-derived CDR1 and CDR2 are SGDLS and YYNGEE. This CDR3 is CASSVAVGEKLFF. For the CDR3, the DNA is TGTGCCAGCAGCGTAGCTGTCGGTGAAAAACTGTTTTTT.

The chain links TRBV10-3 to TRBJ1-5; TRBD1 agrees at 10 bases. V shed 8 bases and J 4 bases; nucleotides not matched to a gene: 14. The CDR3 consists of 17 residues. Germline-derived CDR1 and CDR2 are ENHRY and SYGVKD. The CDR3 here is CAIAASLGQGRNQPQHF. In DNA, the CDR3 is TGTGCCATCGCTGCCTCCCTGGGACAGGGGAGAAATCAGCCCCAGCATTTT.

This chain connects TRBV28 to TRBJ2-5, with TRBD1 matching over 11 bases. Germline lookup yields CDR1 MDHEN and CDR2 SYDVKM. V lost 4 bases and J lost 5; bases outside the gene matches: 9. The CDR3 length is 16 residues. In nucleotides, the CDR3 is TGTGCCAGCAGTTACCCCCGGGACAGGGGGGGTGAGACCCAGTACTTC. It encodes CASSYPRDRGGETQYF. The full variable domain, completed using reference TRBV28 and TRBJ2-5, is DVKVTQSSRYLVKRTGEKVFLECVQDMDHENMFWYRQDPGLGLRLIYFSYDVKMKEKGDIPEGYSVSREKKERFSLILESASTNQTSMYLCASSYPRDRGGETQYFGPGTRLLVL.

The chain joins TRBV2 to TRBJ2-5; no clear D gene. This CDR3 is 12 amino acids long. Trimming took off 3 bases at V and 4 bases at J, with 6 bases between the two ends. The V gene's germline CDR1 is SNHLY and CDR2 FYNNEI. The CDR3 sequence is CASSEAVETQYF. DNA of the CDR3: TGTGCCAGCAGTGAGGCGGTAGAGACCCAGTACTTC.

V is TRBV6-1 and J is TRBJ2-2, with a weak D call TRBD1 (8 bases). Looked up from germline, CDR1 is MNHNS and CDR2 is SASEGT. The CDR3 spans 16 residues. The V end was cut by 3 bases, the J end by 7 bases, with 18 bases between. CDR3 region: CASSDPFTGGGGELFF. CDR3 nucleotide sequence: TGTGCCAGCAGTGACCCCTTCACAGGGGGGGGCGGGGAGCTGTTTTTT.

This clone was seen only once. V and J are TRBV7-9 and TRBJ2-3, with 7 bases aligning to TRBD2. CDR1 SEHNR and CDR2 FQNEAQ come from the germline V gene (reference sequence). J lost 3 bases, V lost 1 base, and 1 base had no gene match. The CDR3 covers 14 residues. The CDR3 loop reads CASSLEAGTDTQYF. The CDR3 DNA reads TGTGCCAGCAGCTTAGAAGCGGGGACAGATACGCAGTATTTT.

The gene calls are TRBV5-4 and TRBJ2-3, with 11 nucleotides matching TRBD2. With 2 bases clipped from V and 6 bases from J, the junction kept 17 bases outside the gene matches. The CDR3 is made up of 19 amino acids. Germline loops: CDR1 SGHNT, CDR2 YYREEE (reference sequence). The CDR3 DNA follows: TGTGCCAGCAGCTTCAACGTACTAGCGGGGGACCACTTGTTGGATACGCAGTATTTT. Protein sequence: CASSFNVLAGDHLLDTQYF.

The rearrangement uses TRBV5-1 and TRBJ2-2, with TRBD1 matching 9 bases. Trimming removed 4 bases from V and 5 bases from J; junction bases left unmatched: 12. The CDR3 spans 17 residues. Germline values: CDR1 SGHRS, CDR2 YFSETQ. The chain's CDR3 is CASSQHPGQGDTGELFF. In DNA, the CDR3 is TGCGCCAGCAGCCAACATCCGGGACAGGGTGATACCGGGGAGCTGTTTTTT.

V and J are TRBV7-3 and TRBJ2-3, with D uncertain. Trimming shortened V by 2 bases and J by 2 bases, and 11 bases separated the two germline ends. The CDR3 contains 15 residues. Per the germline V gene, CDR1 is SGHTA and CDR2 is FQGTGA. CDR3 bases: TGTGCCAGCAGCTTAGGGCTCTCTGACACAGATACGCAGTATTTT. Residues: CASSLGLSDTDTQYF.

This clone was seen just once. A junction end diverges from the germline sequence, so it may reflect a read error. The chain links TRBV6-1 to TRBJ1-6, with D uncertain. Germline CDR1 MNHNS, CDR2 SASEGT. The CDR3 loop spans 14 amino acids. The CDR3 DNA follows: TGTGCCAGCAAAAAACGAGGGTTAAGCTCACCCCTCAACTTT. It translates to CASKKRGLSSPLNF.

This clone was observed a few times. The chain carries TRBV29-1 and TRBJ1-1; D is unresolved. The V end lost 6 bases, the J end lost 0 bases, and 2 bases lay between the germline ends. CDR3 length: 10 amino acids. Germline lookup yields CDR1 SQVTM and CDR2 ANQGSEA. The CDR3 loop is CSVVNTEAFF. The CDR3 coding sequence is TGCAGCGTCGTGAACACTGAAGCTTTCTTT.

This chain connects TRBV19 to TRBJ2-1; TRBD2 matches 8 bases. The CDR3 sequence is 13 residues long. J lost 6 bases, V lost 9 bases, and 7 bases had no gene match. Germline CDR1 LNHDA, CDR2 SQIVND (reference sequence). In DNA form, the CDR3 reads TGTGCCAGCGACGGGGGGGCTGCCAATGAGCAGTTCTTC. It translates to CASDGGAANEQFF. The full variable domain, rest sourced from reference TRBV19 and TRBJ2-1, is DGGITQSPKYLFRKEGQNVTLSCEQNLNHDAMYWYRQDPGQGLRLIYYSQIVNDFQKGDIAEGYSVSREKKESFPLTVTSAQKNPTAFYLCASDGGAANEQFFGPGTRLTVL.

The chain links TRBV5-8 to TRBJ1-1; D remains unclear. From germline, CDR1 is SGHTS and CDR2 YDEGEE. Trimming took 6 bases from V and 4 from J, leaving 7 bases between them. The CDR3 consists of 11 residues. CDR3 sequence reads: CASILATEAFF. CDR3 nucleotides: TGTGCCAGCATCCTGGCCACTGAAGCTTTCTTT.

The rearrangement uses TRBV28 and TRBJ1-6, with TRBD1 matching 9 bases. V lost 4 bases, J lost 9 bases, and 7 bases stayed unmatched. CDR3 length: 15 residues. CDR1 MDHEN and CDR2 SYDVKM come from the germline V gene. The CDR3 region has the DNA TGTGCCAGCAGTTCCGGGACAGGGTTGAGTTCACCCCTCCACTTT. As protein: CASSSGTGLSSPLHF.

The V call is TRBV29-1, the J call TRBJ1-1, with TRBD1 matching over 8 bases. Germline loops: CDR1 SQVTM, CDR2 ANQGSEA. V lost 3 bases to trimming and J lost 1 base; unmatched junction nucleotides: 7. This CDR3 has 15 amino acids. CDR3 nucleotides: TGCAGCGTTGATAGGCCAGGGGGCAGGAACACTGAAGCTTTCTTT. It is translated as CSVDRPGGRNTEAFF.

This clone has just a few counts. The chain carries TRBV28 and TRBJ2-7, with D unresolved. This CDR3 has 11 residues. CDR1 is MDHEN and CDR2 is SYDVKM in the germline V gene. V gave up 7 bases and J gave up 3 bases, with 7 bases separating them. As DNA, the CDR3 is TGTGCCAGCACCAGAAGCTACGAGCAGTACTTC. Amino acid sequence: CASTRSYEQYF.

In nucleotides, the CDR3 is TGTGCCAGCAGCTACACAGGGGGCGGTTCACCCCTCCACTTT. Translation gives CASSYTGGGSPLHF. The chain uses TRBV7-3 and TRBJ1-6; 9 bases align to TRBD1. The CDR3 runs to 14 residues. CDR1 and CDR2 (germline): SGHTA, FQGTGA. V shed 4 bases and J 9 bases; nucleotides not matched to a gene: 4.

V usage is TRBV6-5 and J usage is TRBJ1-2, with D perhaps matching TRBD1 (6 bases). Germline V gives CDR1 MNHEY, CDR2 SVGAGI. V was clipped by 6 bases and J by 0 bases, with 14 bases between them. The CDR3 contains 15 residues. The CDR3 sequence is CASRQGHPPNYGYTF. The DNA of the CDR3 is TGTGCCAGCAGGCAGGGACACCCTCCTAACTATGGCTACACCTTC.

This clone was seen a single time. The chain recombines TRBV5-4 with TRBJ2-3; TRBD2 matches 11 bases. The V gene's germline CDR1 is SGHNT and CDR2 YYREEE (reference sequence). With V trimmed by 0 bases and J by 4 bases, 4 bases remained unmatched. The CDR3 length is 16 residues. The CDR3 bases are TGTGCCAGCAGCTTGGATGGTAGCGGGGGGGCAGATACGCAGTATTTT. Translated: CASSLDGSGGADTQYF. The full variable domain, with the rest looked up from reference TRBV5-4 and TRBJ2-3, is ETGVTQSPTHLIKTRGQQVTLRCSSQSGHNTVSWYQQALGQGPQFIFQYYREEENGRGNFPPRFSGLQFPNYSSELNVNALELDDSALYLCASSLDGSGGADTQYFGPGTRLTVL.

This chain connects TRBV7-9 to TRBJ2-7, with 9 bases that match TRBD1. The V and J ends lost 7 bases and 4 bases, in that order; junction bases with no gene match: 8. CDR1 SEHNR and CDR2 FQNEAQ come from the germline V gene (reference sequence). This CDR3 has 14 amino acids. The CDR3 sequence is CASIPQTGGYEQYF. CDR3 sequence (DNA): TGTGCCAGCATTCCCCAGACAGGGGGTTACGAGCAGTACTTC.

This clone was seen more than once but under ten times. This chain joins TRBV9 and TRBJ1-1; TRBD1 is a possible D gene (5 bases). From germline, CDR1 is SGDLS and CDR2 YYNGEE. This CDR3 has 15 amino acids. The V gene lost 3 bases and the J gene lost 1 base, with 13 bases spanning the gap. The CDR3 DNA is TGTGCCAGCAGCGGAGACCGACAGAGGAACACTGAAGCTTTCTTT. Encoded protein: CASSGDRQRNTEAFF.

This sequence joins TRBV9 and TRBJ1-3; 7 bases line up with TRBD1. This CDR3 has 17 amino acids. Trimming took 0 bases from V and 0 from J; bases not matched to a gene: 6. Per germline, CDR1 SGDLS and CDR2 YYNGEE. The CDR3 sequence: CASSVAGRQGSGNTIYF. CDR3 coding DNA: TGTGCCAGCAGCGTAGCGGGACGACAGGGCTCTGGAAACACCATATATTTT.